Each of the 16 T cell receptor beta chains below was sequenced from the same sample in a study of shared clonotypes between healthy human individuals. The method was immunoSEQ multiplex PCR; TCRdb's version includes in-frame clones alone and lacks a portion of them. The sample shows around 1.6 million clones, 95% to 99% of them seen only once. Sequencing was carried out using naive CD4+ T cells sorted from blood. Sample subset: CD45RA+ positively selected. The receptor source for this set is a man younger than 45 in good health.

Turning to this clone: A much more abundant neighbour one base away suggests this may be a read error. Other DNA sequences in this sample translate to the same CDR3. This chain joins TRBV5-1 and TRBJ2-5; D not resolved. CDR3 size: 13 residues. Germline V gene lookup returns CDR1 SGHRS and CDR2 YFSETQ. The germline V and J ends were trimmed by 0 bases and 2 bases, with 5 bases remaining between them. The CDR3: CASSLGQQETQYF. The CDR3 coding sequence is TGCGCCAGCAGCTTGGGCCAGCAAGAGACCCAGTACTTC.

The rearrangement uses TRBV5-4 and TRBJ2-7; the D is unclear. CDR3 length: 15 residues. Germline V CDR1 and CDR2: SGHNT, YYREEE (reference sequence). V was clipped by 0 bases and J by 6 bases, with 16 bases between them. This chain's CDR3 is CASSLEGAFVGEQYF. The CDR3 DNA reads TGTGCCAGCAGCTTGGAAGGAGCCTTCGTTGGCGAGCAGTACTTC.

The chain recombines TRBV9 with TRBJ1-2; TRBD1 is a possible D gene (5 bases). The germline V and J ends were trimmed by 2 bases and 3 bases, with 8 bases remaining between them. Looked up from germline, CDR1 is SGDLS and CDR2 is YYNGEE. CDR3 length: 13 amino acids. The CDR3 here is CASSVRQYYGYTF. The CDR3 DNA is TGTGCCAGCAGCGTTCGACAGTACTATGGCTACACCTTC. The complete variable domain, with remaining parts taken from reference TRBV9 and TRBJ1-2, reads DSGVTQTPKHLITATGQRVTLRCSPRSGDLSVYWYQQSLDQGLQFLIQYYNGEERAKGNILERFSAQQFPDLHSELNLSSLELGDSALYFCASSVRQYYGYTFGSGTRLTVV.

The rearrangement joins TRBV4-2 to TRBJ1-1; D is unclear. The CDR3 runs to 17 residues. Germline CDR1 is LGHNA and CDR2 is YNFKEQ. V was clipped by 0 bases and J by 4 bases, with 18 bases between them. In DNA form, the CDR3 reads TGTGCCAGCAGCCAAGATTGGGAGACCCGGTGGGGCACTGAAGCTTTCTTT. Translated, it gives CASSQDWETRWGTEAFF.

The chain uses TRBV9 and TRBJ1-2, with TRBD1 identical over 12 bases. This CDR3 has 17 amino acids. V lost 0 bases, J lost 6 bases, and 9 bases stayed unmatched. Germline V gene lookup returns CDR1 SGDLS and CDR2 YYNGEE. CDR3 residues: CASSVATGQGANDGYTF. The DNA for the CDR3 is TGTGCCAGCAGCGTAGCTACGGGACAGGGGGCCAACGATGGCTACACCTTC.

V gene TRBV28 combines with J gene TRBJ2-7; 8 bases are shared with TRBD2. CDR3 length: 15 amino acids. The trim removed 4 bases at V and 8 bases at J, leaving 13 bases unmatched. CDR1 MDHEN and CDR2 SYDVKM come from the germline V gene. The CDR3 coding sequence is TGTGCCAGCAGTTCCCGTGATAGCGGGATAAGAAAGCAGTACTTC. It translates to CASSSRDSGIRKQYF.

This sequence joins TRBV4-2 and TRBJ2-7, with 14 bases lining up with TRBD2. The CDR3 totals 15 residues. The germline CDR1 and CDR2 sequences are LGHNA and YNFKEQ. V shed 4 bases, J shed 4 bases, and the junction held 3 bases outside the gene matches. The CDR3 is CASSPGLAGAYEQYF. Written as DNA, the CDR3 is TGTGCCAGCAGCCCGGGACTAGCGGGAGCATACGAGCAGTACTTC.

J is TRBJ1-3 and V is TRBV19; TRBD1 agrees at 9 bases. The CDR3 consists of 18 residues. The germline gives CDR1 LNHDA, CDR2 SQIVND (reference sequence). V was pared by 4 bases and J by 0 bases, with 10 bases of the junction left unmatched. The CDR3 is CASSSGTGLTGSGNTIYF. The DNA of the CDR3 is TGTGCCAGTAGTAGCGGGACAGGGTTAACTGGCTCTGGAAACACCATATATTTT.

The V call is TRBV6-5, the J call TRBJ1-2; D is unclear. V was cut by 7 bases and J by 4 bases, with 16 bases left in between. The CDR3 consists of 14 residues. Germline V lookup: CDR1 MNHEY, CDR2 SVGAGI. CDR3: CASTIAPSGYGYTF. In DNA form, the CDR3 reads TGTGCCAGCACCATCGCCCCGTCTGGCTATGGCTACACCTTC.

CDR3 sequence reads: CASSPILAENIQYF. CDR3 sequence (DNA): TGCGCCAGCAGCCCAATTTTAGCGGAAAACATTCAGTACTTC. The V and J genes are TRBV4-1 and TRBJ2-4, with D possibly matching TRBD2 (6 bases). CDR3 length: 14 residues. Germline-derived CDR1 and CDR2 are MGHRA and YSYEKL. Trimming removed 4 bases from V and 5 bases from J, with 12 bases in between.

This sequence joins TRBV28 and TRBJ2-3, with 7 nucleotides matching TRBD1. The CDR3 consists of 12 residues. V lost 10 bases and J lost 6; bases outside the gene matches: 7. The V gene's germline CDR1 is MDHEN and CDR2 SYDVKM. This chain's CDR3 is CATHPDRDTQYF. DNA for the CDR3: TGTGCCACTCACCCGGACAGGGATACGCAGTATTTT.

This chain uses TRBV9 with TRBJ1-3; a possible D gene is TRBD1 (6 bases). Trimming shortened V by 3 bases and J by 2 bases, and 9 bases separated the two germline ends. The CDR3 is 14 amino acids. Per the germline V gene, CDR1 is SGDLS and CDR2 is YYNGEE. Written as DNA, the CDR3 is TGTGCCAGCAGCGGACAGGTCCCTGGAAACACCATATATTTT. It is translated as CASSGQVPGNTIYF.

This chain links TRBV11-2 with TRBJ1-5; D not resolved. CDR3 length: 14 residues. Germline V lookup: CDR1 SGHAT, CDR2 FQNNGV. The ends were cut back, 5 bases at V and 0 bases at J, with 8 bases in the middle. The CDR3 coding sequence is TGTGCCAGCAGCGAAGGACGTAGCAATCAGCCCCAGCATTTT. Translating it yields CASSEGRSNQPQHF. Supplemented by reference TRBV11-2 and TRBJ1-5, the full variable domain reads EAGVAQSPRYKIIEKRQSVAFWCNPISGHATLYWYQQILGQGPKLLIQFQNNGVVDDSQLPKDRFSAERLKGVDSTLKIQPAKLEDSAVYLCASSEGRSNQPQHFGDGTRLSIL.

The rearrangement links TRBV2 to TRBJ2-7; 11 bases are a match to TRBD2. The CDR3 spans 15 residues. The V gene's germline CDR1 is SNHLY and CDR2 FYNNEI. With V trimmed by 3 bases and J by 4 bases, 5 bases remained unmatched. CDR3 DNA: TGTGCCAGCAGTGATGTGCCTAGCGGGAGGTACGAGCAGTACTTC. This encodes CASSDVPSGRYEQYF.

The chain employs TRBV7-6 and TRBJ2-2; 7 bases are a match to TRBD2. The V segment lost 2 bases and the J segment 6 bases; nucleotides outside the gene matches: 9. CDR3 size: 16 residues. The germline CDR1 and CDR2 sequences are SGHVS and FNYEAQ. The CDR3 region has the DNA TGTGCCAGCAGCTTAAGTCCGTCTAGCGGACCCGGGGAGCTGTTTTTT. Translating gives CASSLSPSSGPGELFF.

This chain connects TRBV10-3 to TRBJ2-7; D possibly corresponds to TRBD1 (6 bases). This CDR3 is built from 13 residues. Trimming stripped 6 bases from V and 3 bases from J, with 12 bases between. In germline, CDR1 is ENHRY, CDR2 SYGVKD. In DNA, the CDR3 is TGTGCCATCAGCCCGACAGGAGACTACGAGCAGTACTTC. Translation: CAISPTGDYEQYF.